The clone carrying this T cell receptor (beta chain) was observed once. This sample is drawn from a study of control samples from healthy donors and cancer patients. Some clones are missing from TCRdb's copy, which holds only in-frame ones; the method was immunoSEQ multiplex PCR. The table has 75,000 to 95,000 clones, around nine tenths seen once. V shed 2 bases, J shed 6 bases, and the junction held 10 bases outside the gene matches. The CDR3 has 16 residues. The germline V gene encodes CDR1 MNHEY and CDR2 SVGAGI. The receptor's source is a woman aged 45 to 65 in good health. The sample was blood. The chain joins TRBV6-5 to TRBJ2-3, with 8 positions matching TRBD2. The CDR3 nucleotides read TGTGCCAGCAGTTACGCCCCCGGGACTAGAGGGGATACGCAGTATTTT. It encodes CASSYAPGTRGDTQYF.